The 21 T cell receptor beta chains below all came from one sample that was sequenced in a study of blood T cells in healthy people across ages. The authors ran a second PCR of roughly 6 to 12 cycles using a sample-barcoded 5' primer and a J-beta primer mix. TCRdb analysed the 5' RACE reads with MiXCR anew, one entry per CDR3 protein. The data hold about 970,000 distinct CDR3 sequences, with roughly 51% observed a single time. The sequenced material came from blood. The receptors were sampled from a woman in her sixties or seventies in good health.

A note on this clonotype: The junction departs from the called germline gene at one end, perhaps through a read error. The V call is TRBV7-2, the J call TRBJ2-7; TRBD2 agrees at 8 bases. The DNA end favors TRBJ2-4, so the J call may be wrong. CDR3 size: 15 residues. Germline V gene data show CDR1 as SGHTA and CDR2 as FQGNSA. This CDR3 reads CASSLTGGVKSIQYF. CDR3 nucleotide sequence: TGTGCCAGCAGCTTAACCGGGGGGGTCAAAAGCATTCAGTACTTC.

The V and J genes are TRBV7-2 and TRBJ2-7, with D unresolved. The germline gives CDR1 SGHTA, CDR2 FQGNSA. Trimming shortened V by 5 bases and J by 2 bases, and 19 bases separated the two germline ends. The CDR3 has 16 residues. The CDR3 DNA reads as TGTGCCAGCAGCCCAAACCCCGCTAGACCGGCCTACGAGCAGTACTTC. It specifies CASSPNPARPAYEQYF.

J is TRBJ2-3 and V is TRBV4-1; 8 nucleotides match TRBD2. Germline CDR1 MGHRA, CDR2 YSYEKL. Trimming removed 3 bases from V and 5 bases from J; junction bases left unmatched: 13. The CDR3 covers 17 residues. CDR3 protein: CASSHTPKRERVDTQYF. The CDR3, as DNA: TGCGCCAGCAGCCACACCCCTAAGCGGGAGCGAGTAGATACGCAGTATTTT.

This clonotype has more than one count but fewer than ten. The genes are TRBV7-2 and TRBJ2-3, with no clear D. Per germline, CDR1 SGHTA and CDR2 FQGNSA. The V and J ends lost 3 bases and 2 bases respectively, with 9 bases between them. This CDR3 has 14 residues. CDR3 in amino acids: CASSLGQITDTQYF. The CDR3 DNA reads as TGTGCCAGCAGCTTGGGCCAGATCACAGATACGCAGTATTTT.

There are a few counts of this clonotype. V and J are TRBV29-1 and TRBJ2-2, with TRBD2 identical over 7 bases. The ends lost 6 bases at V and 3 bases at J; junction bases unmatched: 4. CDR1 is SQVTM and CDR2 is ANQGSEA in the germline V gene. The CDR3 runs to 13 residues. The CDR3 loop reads CSVLGGYTGELFF. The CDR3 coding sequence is TGCAGCGTCCTGGGGGGGTACACCGGGGAGCTGTTTTTT.

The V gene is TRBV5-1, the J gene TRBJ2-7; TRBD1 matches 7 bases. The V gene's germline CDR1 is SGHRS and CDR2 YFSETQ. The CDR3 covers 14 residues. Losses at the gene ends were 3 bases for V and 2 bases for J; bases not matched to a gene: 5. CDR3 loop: CASSSRDSTYEQYF. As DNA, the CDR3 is TGCGCCAGCAGCTCCCGGGACAGCACCTACGAGCAGTACTTC.

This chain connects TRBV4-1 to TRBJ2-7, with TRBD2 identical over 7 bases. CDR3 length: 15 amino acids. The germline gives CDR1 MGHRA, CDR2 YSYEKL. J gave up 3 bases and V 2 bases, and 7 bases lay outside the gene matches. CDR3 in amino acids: CASSQLSGTNYEQYF. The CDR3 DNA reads TGCGCCAGCAGCCAACTGAGCGGGACTAACTACGAGCAGTACTTC.

The CDR3 loop is CASRNPRPYNEQYF. Written as DNA, the CDR3 is TGTGCCAGCAGGAACCCTCGTCCCTACAATGAGCAGTACTTC. The chain uses TRBV12-3 or TRBV12-4 and TRBJ2-7; D gene ambiguous. This CDR3 spans 14 amino acids. The V end was cut by 6 bases, the J end by 7 bases, with 19 bases between.

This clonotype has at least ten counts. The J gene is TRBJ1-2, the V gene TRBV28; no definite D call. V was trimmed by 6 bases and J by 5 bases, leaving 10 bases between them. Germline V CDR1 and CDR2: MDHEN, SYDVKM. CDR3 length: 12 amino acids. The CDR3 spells CASSTGRYGYTF. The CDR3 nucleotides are TGTGCCAGCAGCACCGGGCGTTATGGCTACACCTTC.

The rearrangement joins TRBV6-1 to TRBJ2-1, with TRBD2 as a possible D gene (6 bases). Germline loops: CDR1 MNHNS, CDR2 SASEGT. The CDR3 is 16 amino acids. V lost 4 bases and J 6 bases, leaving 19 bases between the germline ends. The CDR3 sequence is CASSGGFNSGPNEQFF. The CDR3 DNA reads TGTGCCAGCAGTGGGGGGTTCAATAGCGGCCCCAATGAGCAGTTCTTC.

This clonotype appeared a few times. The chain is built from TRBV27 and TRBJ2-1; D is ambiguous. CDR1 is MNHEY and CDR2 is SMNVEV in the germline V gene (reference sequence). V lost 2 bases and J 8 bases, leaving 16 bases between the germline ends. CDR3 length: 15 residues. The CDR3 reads CASSLMKGSLHEQFF. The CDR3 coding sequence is TGTGCCAGCAGTTTAATGAAGGGTTCGCTCCATGAGCAGTTCTTC.

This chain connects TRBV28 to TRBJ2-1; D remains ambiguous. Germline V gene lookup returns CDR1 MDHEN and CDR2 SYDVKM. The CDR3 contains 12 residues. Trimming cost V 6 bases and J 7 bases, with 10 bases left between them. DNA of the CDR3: TGTGCCAGCAGAAACCCGTGGAATGAGCAGTTCTTC. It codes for CASRNPWNEQFF. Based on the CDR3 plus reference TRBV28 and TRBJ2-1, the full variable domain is DVKVTQSSRYLVKRTGEKVFLECVQDMDHENMFWYRQDPGLGLRLIYFSYDVKMKEKGDIPEGYSVSREKKERFSLILESASTNQTSMYLCASRNPWNEQFFGPGTRLTVL.

The DNA for the CDR3 is TGCAGCGTTGAAAACAGATCCTACGAGCAGTACTTC. This encodes CSVENRSYEQYF. The chain uses TRBV29-1 and TRBJ2-7; D is ambiguous. Germline V gene sequence: CDR1 SQVTM, CDR2 ANQGSEA. There are 12 residues in the CDR3. V was shortened by 2 bases and J by 1 base, with 6 bases between the two germline ends.

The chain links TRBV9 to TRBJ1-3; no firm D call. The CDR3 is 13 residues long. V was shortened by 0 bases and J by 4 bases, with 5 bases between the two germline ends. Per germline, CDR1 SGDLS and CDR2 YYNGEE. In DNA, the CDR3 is TGTGCCAGCAGCGTAGCGCGAGGAAACACCATATATTTT. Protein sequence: CASSVARGNTIYF.

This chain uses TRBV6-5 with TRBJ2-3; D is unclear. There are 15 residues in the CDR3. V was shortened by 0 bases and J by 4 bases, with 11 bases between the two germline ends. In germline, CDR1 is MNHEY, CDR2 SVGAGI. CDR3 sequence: CASSYSNRVPDTQYF. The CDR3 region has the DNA TGTGCCAGCAGTTACTCGAATAGGGTTCCAGATACGCAGTATTTT.

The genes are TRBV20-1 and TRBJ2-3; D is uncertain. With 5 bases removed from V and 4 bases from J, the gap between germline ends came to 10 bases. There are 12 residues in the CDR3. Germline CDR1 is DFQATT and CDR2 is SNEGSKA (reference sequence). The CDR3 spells CSAQTDSDTQYF. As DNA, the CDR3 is TGCAGTGCTCAGACTGATTCAGATACGCAGTATTTT.

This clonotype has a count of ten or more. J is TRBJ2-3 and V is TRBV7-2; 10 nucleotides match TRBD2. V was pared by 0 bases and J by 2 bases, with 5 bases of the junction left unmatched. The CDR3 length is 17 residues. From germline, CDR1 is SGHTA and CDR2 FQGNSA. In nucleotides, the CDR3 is TGTGCCAGCAGCTTAGCGCTAGGACTAGCGGTCACAGATACGCAGTATTTT. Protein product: CASSLALGLAVTDTQYF.

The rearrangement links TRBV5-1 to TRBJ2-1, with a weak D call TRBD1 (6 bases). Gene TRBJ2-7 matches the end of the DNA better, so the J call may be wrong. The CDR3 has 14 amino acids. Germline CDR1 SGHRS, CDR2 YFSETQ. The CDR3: CASSTRQDHNEQYF. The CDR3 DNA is TGCGCCAGCAGCACCCGACAGGATCACAATGAGCAGTACTTC.

The CDR3 region is CASSSQISGKETQYF. DNA of the CDR3: TGTGCCAGCAGCTCCCAGATTAGCGGGAAAGAGACCCAGTACTTC. This chain links TRBV5-5 with TRBJ2-5; 8 bases line up with TRBD2. CDR1 and CDR2 from the germline V gene are SGHKS and YYEKEE (reference sequence). V was pared by 3 bases and J by 3 bases, with 7 bases of the junction left unmatched. The CDR3 consists of 15 residues.

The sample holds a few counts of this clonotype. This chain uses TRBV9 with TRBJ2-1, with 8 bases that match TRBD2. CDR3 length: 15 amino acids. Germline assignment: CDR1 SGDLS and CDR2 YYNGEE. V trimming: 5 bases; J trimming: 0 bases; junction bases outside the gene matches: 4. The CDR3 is CASSASGSSYNEQFF. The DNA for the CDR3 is TGTGCCAGCAGTGCGAGCGGGAGCTCCTACAATGAGCAGTTCTTC.

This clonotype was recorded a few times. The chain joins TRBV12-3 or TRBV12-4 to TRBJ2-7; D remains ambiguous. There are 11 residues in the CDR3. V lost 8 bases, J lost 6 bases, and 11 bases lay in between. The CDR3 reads CASRAVVEQYF. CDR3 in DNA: TGTGCCAGCCGAGCAGTGGTCGAGCAGTACTTC.